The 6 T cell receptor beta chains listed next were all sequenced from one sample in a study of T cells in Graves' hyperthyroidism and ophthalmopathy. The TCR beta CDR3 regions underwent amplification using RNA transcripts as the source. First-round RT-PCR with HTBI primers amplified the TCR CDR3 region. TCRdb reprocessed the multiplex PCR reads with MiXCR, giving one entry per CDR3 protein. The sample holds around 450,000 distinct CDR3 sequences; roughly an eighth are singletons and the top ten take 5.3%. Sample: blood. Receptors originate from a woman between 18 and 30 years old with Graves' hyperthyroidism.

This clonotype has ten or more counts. CDR3 sequence (DNA): TGTGCCAGCAGTCGACTCCGGGACAGCTTTAAGCCCTACGAGCAGTACTTC. Translation gives CASSRLRDSFKPYEQYF. The rearrangement uses TRBV6-1 and TRBJ2-7, with 7 bases fitting TRBD1. The ends lost 5 bases at V and 2 bases at J; junction bases unmatched: 15. Per the germline V gene, CDR1 is MNHNS and CDR2 is SASEGT. The CDR3 covers 17 residues.

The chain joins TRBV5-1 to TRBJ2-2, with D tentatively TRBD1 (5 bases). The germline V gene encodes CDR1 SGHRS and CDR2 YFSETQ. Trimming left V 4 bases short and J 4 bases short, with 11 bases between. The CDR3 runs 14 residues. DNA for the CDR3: TGCGCCAGCAGCATCGGACACTCCACCGGGGAGCTGTTTTTT. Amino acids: CASSIGHSTGELFF.

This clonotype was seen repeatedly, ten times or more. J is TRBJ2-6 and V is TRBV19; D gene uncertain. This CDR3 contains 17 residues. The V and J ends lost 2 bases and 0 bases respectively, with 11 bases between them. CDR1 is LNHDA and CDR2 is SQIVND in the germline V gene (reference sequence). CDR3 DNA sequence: TGTGCCAGTAGTATAAACCCGGTGACCTCTGGGGCCAACGTCCTGACTTTC. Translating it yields CASSINPVTSGANVLTF.

The DNA for the CDR3 is TGTGCCAGCAGTTTGGGGGCGGGAGGAACCTACGAGCAGTACTTC. It yields the protein CASSLGAGGTYEQYF. V and J are TRBV12-3 or TRBV12-4 and TRBJ2-7, with 8 bases identical to TRBD2. The CDR3 sequence is 15 residues long. With V trimmed by 3 bases and J by 2 bases, 6 bases remained unmatched.

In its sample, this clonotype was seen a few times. Written as DNA, the CDR3 is TGCGCCAGCAGCTTGGTTCCAGGGGACTATGGCTACACCTTC. This encodes CASSLVPGDYGYTF. This rearrangement joins TRBV5-1 to TRBJ1-2, with D possibly TRBD1 on 6 matching bases. Germline V gene sequence: CDR1 SGHRS, CDR2 YFSETQ. V was cut by 0 bases and J by 3 bases, with 9 bases left in between. The CDR3 contains 14 residues.

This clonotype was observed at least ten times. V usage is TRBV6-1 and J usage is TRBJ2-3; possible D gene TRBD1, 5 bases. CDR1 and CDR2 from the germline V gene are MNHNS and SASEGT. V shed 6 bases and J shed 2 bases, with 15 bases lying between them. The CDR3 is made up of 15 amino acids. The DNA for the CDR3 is TGTGCCAGCAGCGAATTTCAGGGAAACACAGATACGCAGTATTTT. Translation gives CASSEFQGNTDTQYF.